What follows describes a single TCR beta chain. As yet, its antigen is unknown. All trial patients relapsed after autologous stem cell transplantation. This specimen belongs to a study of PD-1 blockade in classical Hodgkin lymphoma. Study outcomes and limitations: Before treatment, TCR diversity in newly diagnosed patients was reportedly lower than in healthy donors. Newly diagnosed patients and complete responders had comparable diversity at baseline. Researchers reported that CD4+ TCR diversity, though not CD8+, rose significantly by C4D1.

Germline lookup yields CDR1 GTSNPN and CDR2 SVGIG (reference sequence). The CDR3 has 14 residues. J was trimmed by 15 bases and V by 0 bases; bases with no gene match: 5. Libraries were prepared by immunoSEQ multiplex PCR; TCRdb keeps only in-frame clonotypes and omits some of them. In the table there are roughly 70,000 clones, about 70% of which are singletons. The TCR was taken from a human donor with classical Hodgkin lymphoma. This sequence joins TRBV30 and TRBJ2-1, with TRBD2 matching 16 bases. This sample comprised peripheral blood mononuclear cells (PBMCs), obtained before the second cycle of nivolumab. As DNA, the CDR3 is TGTGCCTGGAGTGTGGGACTAGCGGGGGGGCAGTTGTTCTTC. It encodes CAWSVGLAGGQLFF.